The 11 T cell receptor beta chains listed next were all sequenced from one sample in a study of T-cell reconstitution after alpha-beta-depleted transplantation in children. This sample's TCRbeta library carried unique molecular identifier barcodes. From the PCR reads, TCRdb called clonotypes with MiXCR, one entry per CDR3 protein. The sample has 300,000 to 400,000 distinct CDR3 sequences; around 15% are singletons. The starting material was PBMCs, mostly from graft donor cells, obtained 360 days after TCRalphabeta/CD19-depleted stem cell transplant. Receptor source: a male patient aged 2 to 10 who had a stem cell transplant for acute lymphoblastic leukemia, so the T cells may come from the graft donor.

This chain links TRBV28 with TRBJ2-7; TRBD2 aligns across 9 bases. In germline, CDR1 is MDHEN, CDR2 SYDVKM. The CDR3 runs 19 residues. V trimming: 5 bases; J trimming: 5 bases; junction bases outside the gene matches: 22. This CDR3 reads CASSPRRLAAAGQKDEQYF. The CDR3 coding sequence is TGTGCCAGCAGTCCACGGCGACTAGCGGCAGCCGGCCAGAAGGACGAGCAGTACTTC.

CDR3 DNA: TGCGCCAGCAGCCAAGATCGAGGGTTCCCCGGGGAGCTGTTTTTT. This translates into CASSQDRGFPGELFF. The chain recombines TRBV4-3 with TRBJ2-2; TRBD2 might be the D (5 bases). Trimming left V 0 bases short and J 6 bases short, with 11 bases between. The germline gives CDR1 LGHNA, CDR2 YSLEER. CDR3 length: 15 residues.

The rearrangement uses TRBV11-1 and TRBJ2-4; 9 positions match TRBD1. J lost 6 bases, V lost 5 bases, and 8 bases had no gene match. The CDR3 runs 15 residues. Germline-derived CDR1 and CDR2 are SGHAT and FQDESV (reference sequence). The chain's CDR3 is CASSPHRGQVNIQYF. The CDR3 nucleotides are TGTGCCAGCAGCCCCCACAGGGGGCAGGTAAACATTCAGTACTTC.

This clonotype was seen repeatedly, ten times or more. The chain combines TRBV12-3 or TRBV12-4 with TRBJ2-7, with D possibly called TRBD1 or TRBD2 (5 bases each). CDR3 length equals 13 residues. Trimming pared 4 bases from V and 6 bases from J, leaving 13 bases between. CDR3 DNA: TGTGCCAGCAGTTCGCACAGGCGGGCCGAGCAGTACTTC. It encodes CASSSHRRAEQYF.

Only a few counts were recorded for this clonotype. The chain is built from TRBV6-5 and TRBJ1-2; 7 bases match TRBD1. Germline V lookup: CDR1 MNHEY, CDR2 SVGAGI. With 0 bases clipped from V and 4 bases from J, the junction kept 5 bases outside the gene matches. The CDR3 runs to 15 residues. CDR3 nucleotide sequence: TGTGCCAGCAGTTACTCGACAGGGAGTTCCTATGGCTACACCTTC. Protein sequence: CASSYSTGSSYGYTF.

This clonotype was observed at least ten times. This chain links TRBV6-5 with TRBJ2-7; 7 bases line up with TRBD1. The CDR3 length is 12 residues. Germline-derived CDR1 and CDR2 are MNHEY and SVGAGI. The V and J ends lost 5 bases and 6 bases, in that order; junction bases with no gene match: 4. The CDR3 region has the DNA TGTGCCAGCAGTCAGACAGGGAGCGAGCAGTACTTC. Translated, it gives CASSQTGSEQYF.

In its sample, this clonotype was seen a few times. The chain has TRBV5-1 and TRBJ2-1; D call uncertain. CDR1 SGHRS and CDR2 YFSETQ come from the germline V gene. The CDR3 loop spans 15 amino acids. Trimming stripped 0 bases from V and 3 bases from J, with 10 bases between. DNA for the CDR3: TGCGCCAGCAGCTTGGGGCCAGACCGCTACAATGAGCAGTTCTTC. Translation gives CASSLGPDRYNEQFF.

The rearrangement links TRBV7-9 to TRBJ2-1, with TRBD1 identical over 10 bases. The CDR3 consists of 14 residues. Trimming cost V 11 bases and J 7 bases; bases outside gene matches: 11. Per germline, CDR1 SEHNR and CDR2 FQNEAQ (reference sequence). CDR3 loop: CAARQGAGGNEQFF. CDR3 DNA sequence: TGTGCCGCGAGACAGGGGGCAGGAGGAAATGAGCAGTTCTTC.

This clonotype was counted a few times. The genes are TRBV5-5 and TRBJ2-1, with 7 bases identical to TRBD1. Germline CDR1 and CDR2: SGHKS and YYEKEE (reference sequence). The CDR3 is made up of 15 amino acids. V lost 3 bases, J lost 7 bases, and 10 bases stayed unmatched. The CDR3 DNA reads as TGTGCCAGCAGCTCCGAAGGGGGCTCTTTTAATGAGCAGTTCTTC. Translated, it gives CASSSEGGSFNEQFF.

V usage is TRBV25-1 and J usage is TRBJ1-1; D call uncertain. The CDR3 runs 15 residues. The V end was cut by 5 bases, the J end by 0 bases, with 13 bases between. CDR1 is MGHDK, CDR2 SYGVNS, per germline. The CDR3: CASSREGSMNTEAFF. CDR3 sequence (DNA): TGTGCCAGCAGTCGGGAAGGATCTATGAACACTGAAGCTTTCTTT.

This clonotype came up a few times. Here the CDR3 reads CASSQWTYYEQYF. The CDR3 nucleotides are TGCGCCAGCAGCCAATGGACTTACTACGAGCAGTACTTC. The chain couples TRBV4-3 to TRBJ2-7; perhaps TRBD2 as D (5 bases). Per germline, CDR1 LGHNA and CDR2 YSLEER. The CDR3 is made up of 13 amino acids. The ends were cut back, 2 bases at V and 3 bases at J, with 8 bases in the middle.